This TCR beta chain came from a study of molecular identifiers for immune sequencing clone quantification. Overall study: Replicate experiments took RNA from roughly 18,000 or 92,000 naive CD8 cells, divided it five ways and sequenced four. Study-level findings and limits: In CMV-specific effectors, clones above 20 copies held over 98% of molecules; naive, under 1%. Should identical TCR molecules share a barcode, the sizes of highly expanded clones could be underestimated.

In the sort, naive CD8 T cells were defined as CD8+CD4-CCR7+CD45RA+. The CDR3 extends over 12 amino acids. Trimming removed 3 bases from V and 10 bases from J, with 9 bases in between. TCRdb re-derived calls from the PCR reads in MiXCR, one entry per CDR3 protein. The table shows a few hundred thousand distinct CDR3 sequences, with roughly 24% occurring only once. About this clonotype itself: Its target is not known.

This sequence was found in a human donor in good health. Some libraries in this study had Jurkat cell RNA spiked in. What was sequenced was naive CD8+ T cells from blood, with Jurkat cell RNA spiked in. Subset indicated: FACS-sorted CD8+CD4-CCR7+CD45RA+ naive T cells. The chain couples TRBV12-3 or TRBV12-4 to TRBJ1-4; D gene unclear. Written as DNA, the CDR3 is TGTGCCAGCAGTTTCACCGATGGAAAACTGTTTTTT. Translation: CASSFTDGKLFF.